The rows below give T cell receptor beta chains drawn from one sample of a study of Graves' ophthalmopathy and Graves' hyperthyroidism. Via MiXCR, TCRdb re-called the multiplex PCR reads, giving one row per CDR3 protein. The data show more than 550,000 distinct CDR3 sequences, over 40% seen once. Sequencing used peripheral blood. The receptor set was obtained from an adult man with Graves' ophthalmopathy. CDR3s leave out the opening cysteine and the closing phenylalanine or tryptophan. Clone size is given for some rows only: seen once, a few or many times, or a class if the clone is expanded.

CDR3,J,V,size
ASSKSGKGDTQY,TRBJ2-3,TRBV2,NA
ASSPPGRLYEQY,TRBJ2-7,TRBV7-9,few
ASSLVSGTVYEQY,TRBJ2-7,TRBV5-1,few
ASSSGPHQPQH,TRBJ1-5,TRBV5-1,NA
ASSGTGGGNHETQY,TRBJ2-5,TRBV7-3,NA
ASSFSWDAAYEQY,TRBJ2-7,TRBV7-2,many
AISVLDTIY,TRBJ1-3,TRBV2,NA
ATSRDRASSLHEQY,TRBJ2-7,TRBV15,many
ASSTSGTGGGYGYT,TRBJ1-2,TRBV12-3/TRBV12-4,few
ASSLNAGETEQY,TRBJ2-7,TRBV7-2,many
ASSQGGGTTEAF,TRBJ1-1,TRBV4-3,NA
ASSIGQGVSGPQH,TRBJ1-5,TRBV2,NA
SATGLAGIRQETQY,TRBJ2-5,TRBV20-1,NA
SALTGEPEQY,TRBJ2-7,TRBV20-1,many
ASSLAPSANSPLH,TRBJ1-6,TRBV7-8,many
SAKRDSGNQPQH,TRBJ1-5,TRBV20-1,many
ASSIAQGILYGYT,TRBJ1-2,TRBV7-9,NA
ASSSRTSGRGTQETQY,TRBJ2-5,TRBV11-2,NA
ASSLRQSNEQF,TRBJ2-1,TRBV7-3,NA
AIRGTADGYT,TRBJ1-2,TRBV10-3,NA
ASSLGAGEWETQY,TRBJ2-5,TRBV12-3/TRBV12-4,many
ASSPTDRALGYGYT,TRBJ1-2,TRBV19,many
ASSLLGLAGVYEQY,TRBJ2-7,TRBV12-3/TRBV12-4,NA